Reported below is one TCR beta chain. The antigen it recognizes is unknown. Base qualities are not provided; no much larger clone lies one nucleotide away. The CDR3 measures 14 amino acids from cysteine to phenylalanine. Only the CDR3 portion is preserved as DNA: 42 bases, with reading frame beginning at the first base. V is cut by 10 bases and J by 0 bases, and the space between the germline ends is 15 bases. Sequences SNHLY (CDR1) and FYNNEI (CDR2) are obtained from the germline V gene. The protocol used for the library was the immunoSEQ multiplex PCR assay. For the multiplex PCR, a mixture combining 60 forward primers for TCR Vbeta segments and 13 reverse primers for TCR Jbeta segments was used. The CDR3 region of rearranged TCR beta genes was amplified from genomic DNA by a multiplex PCR assay. On the Illumina HiSeq System, the amplified TCR beta libraries were sequenced as 87-base-pair reads. As for the authors' bioinformatics: A later analysis counted approximately 84 million unique TCR beta chains across the 690 or so repertoires, and about 10 million of these chains were shared by at least two donors. Raw reads were error-corrected and collapsed into unique sequences by a nearest-neighbor algorithm in which closely related sequences were merged to remove PCR and sequencing errors. To assign V, D and J gene segments, CDR3 sequences were aligned to IMGT reference sequences. Each retained sequence needed at least a six-nucleotide match to both a V gene segment and a J gene segment. A rearrangement counted as productive if the CDR3 had no stop codons and remained in frame with V and J, and every other rearrangement counted as non-productive. CDR3 was defined by IMGT convention, running from the second conserved V-encoded cysteine to the conserved J-encoded phenylalanine. The earlier analysis of 587 of the donors excluded sequences that lacked an unambiguous match to a single V gene segment. An earlier analysis of roughly 590 of the donors called V segments functional above 56.7% productive rearrangements and segregating when the between-donor standard deviation exceeded 5%. To diagnose cytomegalovirus status from the catalog of TCR beta chain sequences, a statistical classification framework was built. In a later analysis, V and J genes were assigned by comparing TCR nucleotide sequences against IMGT/GENE-DB human TR gene sequences. In a later analysis, CDR3 sequences and most-parsimonious VDJ recombination scenarios were assigned using the TCRdist pipeline. In a later analysis, each TCR beta chain was defined by its CDR3 amino acid sequence together with its V-gene family, and reads lacking a unique V-gene family were excluded. A later analysis removed 550 to 700 highly shared, low-generation-probability nucleotide sequences to deal with suspected cross-contamination and a sequencing artifact. In a later analysis, a clonal expansion index was calculated for each public chain from normalized within-repertoire ranks of inferred template counts. In a later analysis, generation probabilities were computed using a VDJ recombination model fitted to out-of-frame rearrangements, and the results were checked against IGoR. A later analysis scored TCR-TCR, TCR-HLA and TCR-CMV co-occurrence with hypergeometric tests, applying a repertoire-size bias correction to TCR pairs. To estimate false discovery rates, a later analysis permuted the HLA or CMV assignments 20 times. In a later analysis, co-occurring TCRs were grouped using DBSCAN, with TCRdist sequence similarity added in when clustering inside HLA-allele-positive subsets. Repertoires with fewer than 30,000 or more than 120,000 public chains, plus five repertoires with anomalous nucleotide sharing, were excluded from co-occurrence clustering. This is the immuneACCESS table as TCRdb keeps it, with only in-frame sequences that have V and J called. A part of the clones is gone; compared with another copy, unresolved V genes explain less than half, and the rest is unexplained. D and trimming were read from the DNA, whereas the V and J calls and clone size are those reported in that table. Counted in this sample were 150,000 or so clones; approximately 80% of them appeared once. The ten largest make up about 0.8% of the sample.

These data belong to a study of cytomegalovirus exposure and HLA in healthy donors (TCRdb year 2017). Turning to the overall study: According to an earlier analysis of 450 to 650 of the donors, some 180 million T cells yielded 117 million unique TCR beta sequences and about 300 Gb of sequence data. In addition to the first cohort of about 650 subjects, a separate validation cohort of some 120 different subjects was used. An earlier analysis of 587 of the donors used high-throughput TCR beta sequencing to judge whether each TCR beta V gene segment behaved as functional or pseudogenic. All discovery cohort repertoires had been generated on a single sequencing platform. The T cell repertoires of 550 to 850 subjects were profiled by immunosequencing and related to cytomegalovirus serostatus. In a later analysis, previously published TCR beta repertoires from hundreds of donors were re-analyzed and high-resolution HLA genotyping was added so that TCR occurrence patterns could be studied. About five DR-DQ haplotypes were treated as single units for association and clustering because of strong linkage in the cohort. Donor age, sex, ethnicity and CMV serostatus were collected together with the repertoire data. Typing coverage varied by locus: roughly 620-640 donors for A, B, C, DRB1 and DQB1; approximately 520 for DQA1; approximately 570 for DPA1; roughly 450 for DPB1. Both class I and class II loci were covered by HLA typing, at four-digit resolution. Among 300 to 450 genotyped donors of the cohort, an average of roughly 240,000 unique TCR beta nucleotide sequences were sequenced per donor, roughly 20% of them non-productive. Roughly 300 gigabases of sequencing data and roughly 81 million unique TCR sequences made up an early release that covered about 640 HLA-typed donors. Of the 300 to 450 genotyped donors, over 80% were placed in the genetic ancestry cluster associated with self-reported Caucasian donors. The study aimed to test whether cataloging public T cell receptors could reveal signatures of past pathogen exposure. Rather than using new phenotypic data, the later analysis identified candidate immune exposures from TCR beta sequences and from how often those sequences occurred across donors. Genome-wide SNP genotypes for about 60% of the roughly 700 donors were used in a later genetic analysis, which treated that subset as a discovery cohort. High-throughput TCR immunosequencing, statistical association of individual TCRs with disease status, and machine learning were combined to predict cytomegalovirus infection status. Findings and caveats that apply to the study as a whole: Because HLA typing was unavailable for some donors at each locus, only the typed subset was used in association tests. When HLA alleles, especially DR and DQ, strongly co-occurred, TCR associations were difficult to assign to individual alleles. V-gene and J-gene trimming of TCR beta chains was associated with a missense DCLRE1C variant in a later genetic analysis, and the association was replicated in an independent cohort. While some public TCRs were present in many individuals, most TCR sequences turned up only very rarely across donors. Correlated functional status among segregating V segments might be attributable to linkage disequilibrium, but an unknown experimental factor could not be ruled out. Broadly in line with IMGT annotations, most TCR beta V segments showed up in productive rearrangements about 87% or about 30% of the time in an earlier analysis of a few hundred of the donors. According to a later analysis, parvovirus B19, influenza, CMV and Epstein-Barr virus appeared linked to several top co-occurrence clusters. A cluster of highly shared sequence variants was judged likely to represent a technical artifact of the sequencing pipeline. The earlier analysis of around 600 of the donors excluded roughly 16 rarely observed V segments, including chromosome 9 orphons, because counts were too low. A further reported finding was that TCR beta sequences accurately predicted the HLA-A and HLA-B alleles for most subjects in the first cohort. A later analysis found that TCR association rates varied across HLA loci, with DRB1 alleles showing the most associated TCRs and HLA-C alleles the fewest. In vitro tests confirmed that a few of the cytomegalovirus-associated TCR beta chains recognize cytomegalovirus antigens. A later analysis found that most CMV-associated TCR beta chains appeared HLA-restricted, with HLA associations seemingly driven largely by CMV exposure. Compared with equally common non-associated chains, HLA-associated TCR beta chains in a later analysis were more clonally expanded and had lower generation probabilities. The 87-base-pair reads could not distinguish some IMGT-functional V segments, including TRBV6-2 and TRBV6-3, so those segments were excluded. Specific HLA alleles were associated with over 15,000 TCR beta sequences at a false discovery rate of 0.05 in a later analysis. According to a later genetic analysis, donors in an Asian-associated ancestry cluster had fewer N-insertions in productive TCRs than the roughly 670-donor mean. It was suggested by the authors that the approach could potentially be generalized to other disease states and immunological phenotypes. The classifier was reported to diagnose cytomegalovirus status with high specificity and sensitivity in both the original cohort and the validation cohort. The cohort was sequenced for TCR beta chains only, and without alpha or paired-chain data the features that could be detected were limited. The study gave a list of some 150 TCR beta chains associated with cytomegalovirus. For the cohort, immune exposure information was limited to CMV serostatus. Presence/absence analyses assumed roughly uniform sequencing depth across donors, an assumption that may not hold.

The cohort consisted of 650 to 700 healthy bone marrow donors. At the time of sampling, every cohort member was nominally healthy, though immune exposures that went unrecorded were likely present. The donor tested CMV seronegative, placing the donor among the 300 to 400 seronegative members of the cohort. A peripheral blood sample was provided by each donor, and peripheral blood mononuclear cells were used for TCR beta sequencing. Genomic DNA was extracted from the blood cell samples with the Qiagen DNeasy Blood Extraction Kit. Here the chain combines TRBV2 and TRBJ2-5, with a weak D call of TRBD1 (6 bases match). The specimen was PBMCs. The receptor's source is a woman between 18 and 30 years old in good health and CMV-seronegative. The CDR3 amino acid sequence is: CANHRDINQETQYF. The bases are TGTGCCAACCACAGGGACATAAACCAAGAGACCCAGTACTTC.